This T cell receptor beta chain stems from a study of cytomegalovirus exposure and HLA in healthy donors. The overall study: According to later analysis, the same platform produced the 120 validation and about 700 first-cohort repertoires.

Here immunoSEQ multiplex PCR was the method, and the copy in TCRdb shows in-frame clones only, minus some. The sample has 71,000 or so clones; about 94% are singletons. This CDR3 is 14 amino acids long. CDR1 and CDR2 (germline): MNHNS, SASEGT. V was clipped by 6 bases and J by 7 bases; unmatched bases: 5. For this clone: What it recognizes is unknown.

Study-level findings and limits: High sensitivity and specificity were reportedly achieved when the classifier diagnosed cytomegalovirus status. In vitro checks showed that a few CMV-associated chains really do target CMV antigens. Overall, about 160 TCR beta chains were annotated as cytomegalovirus-associated.

The sequencing sample was made of PBMCs. The V gene is TRBV6-1, the J gene TRBJ2-1; 11 bases match TRBD2. This clonotype originated in a man younger than 35 in good health and CMV-seropositive. The CDR3 loop is CASRLAGVGNEQFF. The CDR3, as DNA: TGTGCCAGCAGACTAGCGGGAGTAGGGAATGAGCAGTTCTTC.